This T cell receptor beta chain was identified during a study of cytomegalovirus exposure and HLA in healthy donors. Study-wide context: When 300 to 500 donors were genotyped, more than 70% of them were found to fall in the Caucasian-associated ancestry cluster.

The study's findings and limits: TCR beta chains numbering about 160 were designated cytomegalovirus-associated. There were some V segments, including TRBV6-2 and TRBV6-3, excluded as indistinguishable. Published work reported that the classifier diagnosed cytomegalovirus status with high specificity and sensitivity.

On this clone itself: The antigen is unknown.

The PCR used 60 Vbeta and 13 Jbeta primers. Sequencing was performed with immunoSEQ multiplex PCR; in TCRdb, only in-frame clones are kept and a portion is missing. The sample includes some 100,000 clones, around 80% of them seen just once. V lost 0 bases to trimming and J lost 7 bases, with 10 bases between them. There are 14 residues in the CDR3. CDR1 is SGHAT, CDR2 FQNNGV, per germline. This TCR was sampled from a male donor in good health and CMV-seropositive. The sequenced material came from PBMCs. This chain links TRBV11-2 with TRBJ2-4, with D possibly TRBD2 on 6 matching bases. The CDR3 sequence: CASSLDRRGNIQYF. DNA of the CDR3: TGTGCCAGCAGCTTAGACCGTCGGGGGAACATTCAGTACTTC.